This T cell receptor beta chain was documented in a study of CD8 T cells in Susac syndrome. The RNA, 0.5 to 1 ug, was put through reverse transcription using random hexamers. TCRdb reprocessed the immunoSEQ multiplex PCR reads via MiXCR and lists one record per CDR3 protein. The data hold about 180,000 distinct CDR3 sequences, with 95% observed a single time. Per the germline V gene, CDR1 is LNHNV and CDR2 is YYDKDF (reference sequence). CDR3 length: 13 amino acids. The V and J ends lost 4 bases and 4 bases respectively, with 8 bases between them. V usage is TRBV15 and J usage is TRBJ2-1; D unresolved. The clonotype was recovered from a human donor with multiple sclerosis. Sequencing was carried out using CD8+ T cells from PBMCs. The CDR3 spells CATSMSGYNEQFF. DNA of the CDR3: TGTGCCACCAGCATGAGTGGGTACAATGAGCAGTTCTTC. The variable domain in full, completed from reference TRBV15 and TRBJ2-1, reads DAMVIQNPRYQVTQFGKPVTLSCSQTLNHNVMYWYQQKSSQAPKLLFHYYDKDFNNEADTPDNFQSRRPNTSFCFLDIRSPGLGDTAMYLCATSMSGYNEQFFGPGTRLTVL.